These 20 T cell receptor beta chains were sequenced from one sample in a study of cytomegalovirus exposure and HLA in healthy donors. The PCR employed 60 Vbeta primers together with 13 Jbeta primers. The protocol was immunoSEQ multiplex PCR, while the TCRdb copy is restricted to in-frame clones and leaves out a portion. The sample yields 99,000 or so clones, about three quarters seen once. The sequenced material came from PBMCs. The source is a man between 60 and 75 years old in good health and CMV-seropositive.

CDR3 sequence reads: CASSLGGLAGNEQFF. The CDR3 coding sequence is TGTGCCAGCAGCTTAGGGGGACTAGCTGGGAATGAGCAGTTCTTC. The J gene is TRBJ2-1, the V gene TRBV7-2; 9 nucleotides align to TRBD2. The trim removed 1 base at V and 7 bases at J, leaving 5 bases unmatched. Germline V CDR1 and CDR2: SGHTA, FQGNSA. CDR3 size: 15 residues.

The CDR3 spells CASSSRGSHWETQYF. The CDR3 coding sequence is TGTGCCAGCAGTTCGCGGGGGTCCCATTGGGAGACCCAGTACTTC. The chain carries TRBV27 and TRBJ2-5; 7 bases line up with TRBD2. The junction had 10 bases not matched to a gene; V was cut back by 4 bases and J by 5 bases. The CDR3 has 15 amino acids. Germline CDR1 MNHEY, CDR2 SMNVEV (reference sequence).

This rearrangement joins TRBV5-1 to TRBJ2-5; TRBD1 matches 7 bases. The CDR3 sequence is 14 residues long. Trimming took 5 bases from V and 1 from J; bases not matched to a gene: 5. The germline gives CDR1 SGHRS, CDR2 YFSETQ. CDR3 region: CASRPQGSQETQYF. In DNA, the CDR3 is TGCGCCAGCAGACCACAGGGGTCCCAAGAGACCCAGTACTTC.

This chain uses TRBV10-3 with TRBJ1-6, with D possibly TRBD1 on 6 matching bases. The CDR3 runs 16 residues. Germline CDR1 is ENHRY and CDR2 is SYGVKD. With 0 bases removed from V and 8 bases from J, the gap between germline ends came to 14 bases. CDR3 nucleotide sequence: TGTGCCATCAGTGAGTCCCCACAGGGTTGGGATTCACCCCTCCACTTT. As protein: CAISESPQGWDSPLHF.

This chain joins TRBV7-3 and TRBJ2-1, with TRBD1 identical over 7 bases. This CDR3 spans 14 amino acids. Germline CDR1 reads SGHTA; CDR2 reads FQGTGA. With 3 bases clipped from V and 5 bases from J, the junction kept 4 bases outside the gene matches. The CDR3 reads CASSFRGLDNEQFF. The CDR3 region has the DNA TGTGCCAGCAGCTTCAGGGGGTTGGACAATGAGCAGTTCTTC.

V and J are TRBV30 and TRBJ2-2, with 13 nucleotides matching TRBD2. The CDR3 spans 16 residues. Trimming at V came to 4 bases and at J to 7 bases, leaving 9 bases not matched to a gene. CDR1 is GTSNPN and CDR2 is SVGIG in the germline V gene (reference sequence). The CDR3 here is CAWTWGTSGAVGELFF. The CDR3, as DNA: TGTGCCTGGACCTGGGGGACTAGCGGGGCGGTCGGGGAGCTGTTTTTT.

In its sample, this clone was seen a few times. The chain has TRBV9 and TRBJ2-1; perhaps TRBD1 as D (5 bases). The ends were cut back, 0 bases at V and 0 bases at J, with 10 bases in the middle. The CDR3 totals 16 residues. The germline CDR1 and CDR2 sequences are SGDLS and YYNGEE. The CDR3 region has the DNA TGTGCCAGCAGCGTAGATCAGGGTAACTCCTACAATGAGCAGTTCTTC. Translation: CASSVDQGNSYNEQFF.

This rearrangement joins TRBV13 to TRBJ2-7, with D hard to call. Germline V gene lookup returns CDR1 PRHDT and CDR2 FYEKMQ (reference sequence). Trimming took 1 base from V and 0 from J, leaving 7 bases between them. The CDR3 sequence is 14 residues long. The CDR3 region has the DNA TGTGCCAGCAGCTTAGTGCGGAGCTCCTACGAGCAGTACTTC. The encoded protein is CASSLVRSSYEQYF. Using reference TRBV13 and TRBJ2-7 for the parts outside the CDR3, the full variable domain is AAGVIQSPRHLIKEKRETATLKCYPIPRHDTVYWYQQGPGQDPQFLISFYEKMQSDKGSIPDRFSAQQFSDYHSELNMSSLELGDSALYFCASSLVRSSYEQYFGPGTRLTVT.

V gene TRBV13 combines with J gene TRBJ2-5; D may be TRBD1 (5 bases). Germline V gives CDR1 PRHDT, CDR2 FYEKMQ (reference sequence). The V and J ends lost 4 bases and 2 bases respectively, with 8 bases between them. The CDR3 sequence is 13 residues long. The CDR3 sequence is CASSWGQQETQYF. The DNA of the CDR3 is TGTGCCAGCAGCTGGGGCCAGCAAGAGACCCAGTACTTC.

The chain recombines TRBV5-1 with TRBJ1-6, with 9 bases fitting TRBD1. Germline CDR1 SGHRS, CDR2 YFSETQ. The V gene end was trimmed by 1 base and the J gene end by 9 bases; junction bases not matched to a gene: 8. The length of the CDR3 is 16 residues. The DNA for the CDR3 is TGCGCCAGCAGCTTGCGTGGGACAGGGTCGAGTTCACCCCTCCACTTT. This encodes CASSLRGTGSSSPLHF.

The CDR3 DNA sequence: TGTGCCATCAGTGAATTGAGGTCTGGAAACACCATATATTTT. Translating it yields CAISELRSGNTIYF. The chain joins TRBV10-3 to TRBJ1-3; no firm D call. CDR1 ENHRY and CDR2 SYGVKD come from the germline V gene. CDR3 length: 14 amino acids. Deletions cut 3 bases from V and 1 base from J, with 7 bases between.

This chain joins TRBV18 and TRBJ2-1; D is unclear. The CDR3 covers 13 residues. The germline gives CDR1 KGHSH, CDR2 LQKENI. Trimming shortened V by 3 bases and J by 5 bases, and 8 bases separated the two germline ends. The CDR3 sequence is CASSPMSHNEQFF. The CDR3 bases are TGTGCCAGCTCACCGATGAGCCACAATGAGCAGTTCTTC.

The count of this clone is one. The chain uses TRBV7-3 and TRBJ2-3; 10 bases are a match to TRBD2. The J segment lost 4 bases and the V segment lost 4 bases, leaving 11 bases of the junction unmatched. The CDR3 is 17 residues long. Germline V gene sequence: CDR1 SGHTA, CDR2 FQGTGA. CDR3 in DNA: TGTGCCAGCAGCTCCGGCCCGACTAGCGGGTGGGCAGATACGCAGTATTTT. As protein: CASSSGPTSGWADTQYF. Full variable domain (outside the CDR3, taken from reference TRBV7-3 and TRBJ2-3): GAGVSQTPSNKVTEKGKYVELRCDPISGHTALYWYRQSLGQGPEFLIYFQGTGAADDSGLPNDRFFAVRPEGSVSTLKIQRTERGDSAVYLCASSSGPTSGWADTQYFGPGTRLTVL.

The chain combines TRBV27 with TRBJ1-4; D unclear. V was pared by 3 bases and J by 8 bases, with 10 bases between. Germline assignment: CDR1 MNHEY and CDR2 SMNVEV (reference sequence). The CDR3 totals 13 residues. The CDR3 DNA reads TGTGCCAGCAGTTTTATTTCCCGGGAAAAACTGTTTTTT. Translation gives CASSFISREKLFF.

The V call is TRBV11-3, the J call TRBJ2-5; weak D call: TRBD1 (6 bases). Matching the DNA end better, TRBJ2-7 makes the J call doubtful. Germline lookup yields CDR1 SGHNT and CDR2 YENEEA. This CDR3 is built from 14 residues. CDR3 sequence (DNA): TGTGCCAGCAGCAAGAGACAGGAACCCTACGAGCAGTACTTC. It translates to CASSKRQEPYEQYF.

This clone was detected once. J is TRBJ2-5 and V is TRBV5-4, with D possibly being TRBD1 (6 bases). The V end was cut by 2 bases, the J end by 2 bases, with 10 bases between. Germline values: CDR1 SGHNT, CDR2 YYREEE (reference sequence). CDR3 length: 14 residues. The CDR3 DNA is TGTGCCAGCAGCTTCGCTCAGGGGCAAGAGACCCAGTACTTC. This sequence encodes CASSFAQGQETQYF.

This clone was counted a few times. For the CDR3, the DNA is TGTGCCAGCAGTTCTTACAATGATGTGCAGTTCTTC. Protein product: CASSSYNDVQFF. The V call is TRBV5-4, the J call TRBJ2-1, with D unclear. The germline gives CDR1 SGHNT, CDR2 YYREEE (reference sequence). V was clipped by 5 bases and J by 12 bases, with 15 bases between them. The CDR3 loop spans 12 amino acids.

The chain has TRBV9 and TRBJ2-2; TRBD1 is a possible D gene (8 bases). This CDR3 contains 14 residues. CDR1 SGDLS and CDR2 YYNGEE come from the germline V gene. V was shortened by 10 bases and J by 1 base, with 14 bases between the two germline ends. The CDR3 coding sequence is TGTGCCTCCGGGGGGACAGGGAACACCGGGGAGCTGTTTTTT. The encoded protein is CASGGTGNTGELFF.

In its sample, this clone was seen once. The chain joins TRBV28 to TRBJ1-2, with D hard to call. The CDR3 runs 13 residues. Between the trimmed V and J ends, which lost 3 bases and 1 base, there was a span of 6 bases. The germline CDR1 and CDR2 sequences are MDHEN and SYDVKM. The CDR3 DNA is TGTGCCAGCAGTTTTGGAGTTAACTATGGCTACACCTTC. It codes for CASSFGVNYGYTF.

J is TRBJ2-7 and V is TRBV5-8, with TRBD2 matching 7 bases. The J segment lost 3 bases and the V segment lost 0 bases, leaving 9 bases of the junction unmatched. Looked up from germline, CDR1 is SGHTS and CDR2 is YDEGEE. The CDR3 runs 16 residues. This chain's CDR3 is CASSLDPLGGDYEQYF. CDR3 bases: TGTGCCAGCAGCTTGGATCCCCTTGGGGGGGACTACGAGCAGTACTTC.